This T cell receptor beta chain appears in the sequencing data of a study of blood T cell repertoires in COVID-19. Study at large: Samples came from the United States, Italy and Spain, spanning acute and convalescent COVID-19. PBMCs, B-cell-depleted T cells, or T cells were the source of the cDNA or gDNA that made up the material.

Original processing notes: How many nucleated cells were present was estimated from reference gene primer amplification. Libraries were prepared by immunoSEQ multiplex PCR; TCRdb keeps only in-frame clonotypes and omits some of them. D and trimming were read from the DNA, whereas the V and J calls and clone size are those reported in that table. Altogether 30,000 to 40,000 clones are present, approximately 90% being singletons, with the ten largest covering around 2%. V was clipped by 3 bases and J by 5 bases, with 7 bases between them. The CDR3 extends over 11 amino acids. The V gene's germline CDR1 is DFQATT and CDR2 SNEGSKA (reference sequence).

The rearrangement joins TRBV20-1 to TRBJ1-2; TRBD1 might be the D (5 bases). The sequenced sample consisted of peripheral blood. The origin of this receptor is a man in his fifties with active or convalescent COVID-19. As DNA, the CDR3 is TGCAGTGCTAGGGCAGGGTATGGCTACACCTTC. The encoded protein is CSARAGYGYTF.